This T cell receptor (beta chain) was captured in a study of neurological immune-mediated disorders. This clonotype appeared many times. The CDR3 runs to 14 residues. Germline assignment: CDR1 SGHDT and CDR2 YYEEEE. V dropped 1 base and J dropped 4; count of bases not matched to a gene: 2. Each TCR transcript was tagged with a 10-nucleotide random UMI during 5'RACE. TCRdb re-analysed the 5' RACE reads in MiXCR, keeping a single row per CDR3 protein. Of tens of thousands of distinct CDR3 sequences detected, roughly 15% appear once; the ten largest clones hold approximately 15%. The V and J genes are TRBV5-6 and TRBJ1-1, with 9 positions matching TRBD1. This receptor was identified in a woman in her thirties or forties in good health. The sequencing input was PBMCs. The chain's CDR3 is CASSLRQGGTEAFF. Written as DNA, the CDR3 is TGTGCCAGCAGCTTGAGACAGGGGGGCACTGAAGCTTTCTTT.